The entry that follows covers one T cell receptor (beta chain) sequence. Its target antigen remains unknown. Base qualities are not provided; no much larger clone lies one nucleotide away. Healthy HIV-negative adults with no recently reported acute infections or vaccinations were included as donors. All donors were Caucasian adults living in Nashville, Tennessee, USA. Magnetic negative selection was used to enrich CD4+ T cells, after which naive cells were positively selected on CD45RA and the negative fraction became the memory subset. After blood collection by leukapheresis, PBMCs were isolated using Ficoll-Histopaque density gradient centrifugation and then cryopreserved in the vapor phase of liquid nitrogen. Analytical flow cytometry was used to check the purity and quantity of every magnetically sorted T cell population. Genomic DNA was isolated from every sorted fraction and measured by UV absorbance on a Nanodrop 2000c.

Using the deep immunoSEQ assay, multiplex PCR amplified TCR CDR3 regions from genomic DNA. Extracted genomic DNA from each cell subset was spread evenly across all wells of several immunoSEQ 96-well plates, with each plate serving as a replicate. For sorted subsets, roughly 200 ng of genomic DNA, equivalent to about 30,000 T cell genomes, went into each replicate PCR. Purified libraries were measured with a Qubit 3.0 fluorometer, size-checked on a Bioanalyzer 2100, and measured again with the KAPA Library Quantification kit. Every immunoSEQ 96-well plate was sequenced on a separate single-read 150-cycle Illumina NextSeq 550 flow cell. The published analysis was carried out like this. The immunoSEQ output contained only junctional sequences without quality scores, so filtering could not match that applied to full-length reads. To assign V/J genes and CDR3, sequences were annotated against IMGT germline references using PyIR, a Python wrapper for IgBLAST v1.9. Any read was removed if the V/J assignment was weak (E-value above 1e-6), the CDR3 was missing, or the read contained stop codons, out-of-frame junctions, or ambiguous translated residues. V3J clonotypes were defined as sequences sharing the same inferred V gene, J gene, and CDR3 amino acid sequence. Percentage overlap between repertoires was calculated by dividing the number of shared unique clonotypes by the size of the smaller repertoire. Three approaches were used to assess repertoire richness: RTK rarefaction, the Chao1 estimator, and Recon v2.1 estimates of unobserved clonotypes. OLGA was used to compute generation probabilities for all TCRbeta clonotypes that the gDNA method yielded from several donors. What TCRdb holds here is the immuneACCESS table cut down to in-frame rearrangements. Part of the clones is not present; checked against another copy, under half of the missing clones reflect an unresolved V gene, and the others are unexplained. The V and J calls and clone size were taken over from that table, and D and trimming were inferred from the DNA. The sample table contains 1,100,000 or so clones; only one count was recorded for roughly 74% of them. The ten largest clones represent more than 0.5% of the sample.

These data originate in a study of shared clonotypes between healthy human individuals (dated by TCRdb to about 2020). With respect to the entire study: The cohort included a few men and two women between 18 and 49 years of age. For each donor, three plates each were used for CD4 naive and CD4 memory, two plates were used for CD8 naive, and one plate was used for CD8 memory. To estimate repertoire size and how much clonotype sharing occurs between individuals, the study deeply sequenced the blood TCR repertoires of several healthy adults. Different laboratories and diverse techniques were used to prepare libraries and sequence TCR repertoires, to increase sequencing depth and limit assay-specific biases. Each donor's leukapheresis produced roughly between roughly 0.85 and 9 billion PBMCs. Overall study outcomes, separate from this receptor: Rarefaction of sorted-subset datasets indicated incomplete sequencing despite the large sequencing depth. Pairwise subsampling indicated that sequencing depth was expected to affect the degree of clonotype sharing among donors. Roughly 5% of naive CD4, 3% to 4% of naive CD8, approximately 2.2% of memory CD4, and more than 0.35% of memory CD8 clonotypes were shared across several donors. The genetic and exposure-history diversity represented was limited by the small number of donors. Compared with non-shared clonotypes, clonotypes shared by all four sorted-subset donors had higher generation probabilities. Naive subsets generally had larger estimated clonotype richness than memory subsets. Sampling was restricted to blood, and TCR repertoires in tissues likely differ from the TCR repertoires found in blood.

The sequenced sample consisted of memory CD4+ T cells from PBMCs. The cell subset or site label, as the study defines it: CD45RA-negative fraction. This TCR was sampled from a young man in good health. Some clones in this sample may be carry-over from other donors' samples.

CDR3 sequence: CASSLIDRADEQYF. The nucleotides read TGTGCCAGCAGTTTAATCGACAGGGCCGACGAGCAGTACTTC. The chain joins TRBV28 to TRBJ2-7; 7 of the junction bases match TRBD1. From a lookup of the germline V gene, CDR1 and CDR2 are MDHEN and SYDVKM. From cysteine to phenylalanine, the CDR3 is 14 amino acids long. Just the 42-base CDR3 DNA is kept, in frame starting at base 1. V and J are trimmed by 2 bases and 5 bases, and the gene matches miss 6 bases of the junction.